This T cell receptor (beta chain) was sequenced in a study of T cells in Graves' hyperthyroidism and ophthalmopathy. Background on the study: Peripheral blood was secured at the point of initial diagnosis, before any treatment.

From RNA transcripts, TCR beta CDR3 regions were amplified. Primed by the HTBI set, a first-round RT-PCR was run on the TCR CDR3. TCRdb reanalysed the multiplex PCR reads using MiXCR and keeps one entry per CDR3 protein. There are under 300,000 distinct CDR3 sequences in the sample; roughly 14% occur only once, and 10% to 15% lies in the top ten. First hyperthyroidism diagnosis is when the blood sample was obtained, before any ophthalmopathy symptoms. CDR3 length: 13 amino acids. Trimming removed 9 bases from V and 9 bases from J, with 18 bases in between. CDR1 and CDR2 from the germline V gene are LNHNV and YYDKDF (reference sequence).

The sequenced sample was blood. This clonotype originated in a woman aged 40 to 50 with Graves' hyperthyroidism that later progressed to Graves' ophthalmopathy. The V and J genes are TRBV15 and TRBJ1-5; D might be TRBD1 (5 bases). This CDR3 is CATRDGYLLPQHF. The CDR3 coding sequence is TGTGCCACTAGGGACGGCTACCTGTTGCCCCAGCATTTT.